This TCR beta chain was captured in a study of blood T cell repertoires in COVID-19 (dated by TCRdb to the early 2020s). A note on the overall study: Samples from collaborators originated in the United States, Italy and Spain and spanned both the acute and convalescent phases of COVID-19. The prospective study material was composed of cDNA or gDNA derived from T cells, B-cell-depleted T cells, or PBMCs. The dataset comprised deeply sampled blood TCRbeta repertoires from subjects exposed to, actively infected with, or recovered from COVID-19. The repertoires were released in a freely available public database intended as a resource for research on the immune response to SARS-CoV-2. Samples were obtained from the ongoing ImmuneRACE study (first 160 participants) and from about 1,300 subjects provided by 6 global collaborators. Sample metadata almost always included a de-identified subject ID, COVID-19 status, age in years and sex. Where available, HLA class I and class II types were obtained from metadata supplied by the sample provider rather than from assay-based typing. Broad study findings and their caveats: Clinical and demographic metadata were provided uncurated, with the amount varying by source and participant.

TCRbeta CDR3 regions were amplified from genomic DNA using the immunoSEQ Assay, a bias-controlled multiplex PCR. The published analysis was carried out like this. Nucleated cell counts per sample were estimated from amplification of reference gene primers within the assay. Sequence reads were collapsed and filtered to measure the absolute abundance of every unique TCRbeta CDR3 rearrangement. For each sample, productive Simpson clonality was calculated as the square root of Simpson's diversity index over productive rearrangements. Sourced from immuneACCESS, this table was stored by TCRdb with only in-frame sequences that have V and J called. A share of the clones is absent; for the studies checked, an unresolved V gene accounts for under half, and the remainder has no known explanation. V and J calls plus clone size are reproduced from that table; the DNA served to infer D and trimming. The sample table holds approximately 390,000 clones, of which 88% were seen once. The ten top clones hold 2% to 2.5% of the sample.

The CDR3 goes from the cysteine to the phenylalanine over 13 residues. The DNA shown is the 39-base CDR3, in frame from base 1. For CDR1 and CDR2, the germline V gene (reference sequence) lists GTSNPN and SVGIG. V is cut by 6 bases and J by 1 base, and the space between the germline ends is 12 bases. Comment on this clone: No cognate antigen has been identified for it. One base away there is no much larger clone; base qualities are not given.

Participants in the prospective study were aged about 18 to 95 years, lived in 24 United States geographic areas, and enrolled through a virtual design. Cohort assignment in the prospective study relied on participant-reported clinical history from a screening survey and a study questionnaire. In the prospective study, mobile phlebotomists collected whole blood, serum and a nasopharyngeal or oropharyngeal swab from each participant. Over an approximately two-month period, participants in the prospective study had the option of providing additional blood draws and questionnaires. Prospective study blood samples were shipped either frozen or at room temperature before DNA extraction.

The rearranged segments are TRBV30 and TRBJ1-1; the D segment cannot be called with confidence. The sequencing sample was made of PBMCs or T cells enriched from blood (not recorded which). The origin of this receptor is a woman aged 35 to 49 with acute COVID-19. The DNA reads TGTGCCTGTTTCCGGGAAACGAACACTGAAGCTTTCTTT. Its protein is CACFRETNTEAFF.